This TCR beta chain was sequenced for a study of post-analysis software for immune sequencing data. Looking at the study overall: Relapsing-remitting, secondary progressive and progressive-relapsing forms of multiple sclerosis all featured among disease courses.

Study results and caveats: Controls had lower frequencies than patients of 4 or 5 TRBV segments, which included TRBV5-6, TRBV5-1 and TRBV20-1. Samples made in the same batch grouped tightly together by F measure.

From germline, CDR1 is LGHNA and CDR2 YNFKEQ. Between the trimmed V and J ends, which lost 0 bases and 6 bases, there was a span of 12 bases. The CDR3 length is 14 residues. As regards this clonotype: Its antigen is still unknown.

Tagging with unique molecular identifiers was a feature of the TCR beta cDNA libraries. Each CDR3 protein is one row after TCRdb ran MiXCR on the PCR reads. The sample includes about 770,000 distinct CDR3 sequences, more than 45% of them seen just once. The gene calls are TRBV4-2 and TRBJ2-7; D might be TRBD2 (6 bases). The TCR sequence derives from a girl under 18 with multiple sclerosis. What was sequenced was blood. The CDR3 region is CASSQEGLLGEQYF. CDR3 coding DNA: TGTGCCAGCAGCCAAGAAGGACTACTTGGCGAGCAGTACTTC.